The T cell receptor (beta chain) described here comes from a study of cytomegalovirus exposure and HLA in healthy donors. The PCR used 60 Vbeta and 13 Jbeta primers. Profiled with immunoSEQ multiplex PCR; TCRdb holds only in-frame clones, not every one. The sample includes about 130,000 clones, nearly 85% seen only once; the top ten take roughly 1.2%. The germline V gene encodes CDR1 LNHDA and CDR2 SQIVND (reference sequence). The junction had 11 bases not matched to a gene; V was cut back by 2 bases and J by 5 bases. CDR3 size: 17 residues. The chain couples TRBV19 to TRBJ2-3, with 9 bases lining up with TRBD1. This clonotype was obtained from a boy aged 5 to 17 in good health and CMV-seronegative. What was sequenced was PBMCs. CDR3 loop: CASSILLRDRAGDTQYF. CDR3 coding DNA: TGTGCCAGTAGTATACTGCTCCGGGACAGGGCGGGAGATACGCAGTATTTT.